This TCR beta chain was sequenced in a study of human T cells and chemical hapten exposure (dated by TCRdb to about 2021). Study-level background: For sensitization, 2% DPC in acetone was applied to a roughly 2 cm by roughly 2 cm area of upper inner arm skin. Throughout the approximately 25-week study period, patients were also given weekly therapeutic DPC doses on the scalp. Patch testing was done on the upper back using Finn chambers containing 0.01% DPC, and results were scored after 6 days according to International Contact Dermatitis Research Group standards. The patient cohort, mostly female, included alopecia areata with under or over 50% scalp involvement, alopecia totalis and alopecia universalis. Libraries were combined into a pool for sequencing, and differences in TCR yield between samples came mainly from small differences in library volumes within the pool. The study tracked peripheral blood TCR repertoire changes in vivo during primary and secondary sensitization to the hapten diphenylcyclopropenone (DPC) in alopecia patients. Patient blood was sampled pre-sensitization (week 0) and at 2, 6 and about 24 weeks after DPC sensitization. Blood for TCR sequencing was provided by twenty-nine alopecia patients at one to four time points (pre-sensitization, 2, 6 and 24 weeks).

The library came from RACE. The sample was run on a NextSeq 500. During library preparation, unique molecular identifiers were attached to individual cDNA molecules so that TCRs could be counted in a quantitative, reproducible way. From each blood RNA sample, both TCR alpha and TCR beta chains were sequenced. As for how the authors treated the data: A median of roughly 100,000 TCRs per sample was observed, with a range of about 20,000 to 700,000. V, J and CDR3 annotation of the TCR reads was carried out using the Decombinator software suite. For PS versus PT1 abundance plots, all samples were subsampled to the same number of TCRs (28,000). Expanded TCRs were defined as absent before sensitization and observed at least eight times at the 2-week time point. The raw public reads went through TCRdb reprocessing: fastp at Q25, MiXCR clone calling, in-frame beta chains kept. CDR3 protein sequences are deduplicated, and each keeps its most common genes and DNA. The V and J calls follow TCRdb's processing rather than the paper's. This sample gives approximately 340,000 distinct CDR3 sequences in total; approximately 6.3% of them show up just once. The ten biggest clones cover 7% to 10% of the sample.

CDR1 and CDR2, per the germline V gene, are SGHVS and FQNEAQ. The CDR3 contains 15 residues, cysteine and phenylalanine counted. Of the read, only the CDR3 DNA is kept; its 45 bases are in frame from base 1. Trimming removed 7 bases from V and 0 bases from J, leaving 16 bases between the germline ends. Results and caveats for the whole study, not just this receptor: After repeated subsampling, changes were observed in the strength of the expansion versus patch-test correlation and in the threshold at which the correlation became significant. Patch test score correlated positively with the number of PT1 expanded TCRs, reaching significance at thresholds 8, 16 and 32 but not at 4. Alopecia, a presumed autoimmune disease, was present in all patients, so the immune response of the patients might differ from that of healthy individuals. Significantly more large CDR3 similarity clusters were formed by expanded TCRs than by pre-sensitization or healthy control sets, consistent with antigen-driven responses. No change with DPC sensitization was found in the number of TCRs above 1 in 1000 frequency, and no evidence of global repertoire structure alterations was found.

Read against the paper, the sample's time point label means: patch test 1, 2 weeks after DPC sensitization. This specimen's treatment or condition label, per the study, means: therapeutic diphenylcyclopropenone sensitization with weekly scalp DPC. At each patch-test visit, blood was drawn before the patch test was applied. To be eligible, patients had to be aged 18 to 70, diagnosed with alopecia and judged suitable for DPC therapy, while pregnant patients were excluded. Total RNA was extracted from unfractionated whole blood that had been collected in Tempus Blood RNA tubes. This clonotype was detected a few times. Its binding antigen is unknown. Base qualities are missing; no much larger clone stands one base away.

Sequences were derived from whole blood, sampled in connection with sensitization to the hapten diphenylcyclopropenone (DPC). This clonotype was obtained from a woman younger than 35 with alopecia areata. Some clones in this sample may be carry-over from other donors' samples. Here the chain combines TRBV7-8 and TRBJ2-7; the D match is possibly TRBD1 or TRBD2, with 5 bases aligned in each. Read as DNA, the sequence is TGTGCCAGCACCCAGGGTGGGGGAGTCTCCTACGAGCAGTACTTC. Translated, this gives CASTQGGGVSYEQYF.